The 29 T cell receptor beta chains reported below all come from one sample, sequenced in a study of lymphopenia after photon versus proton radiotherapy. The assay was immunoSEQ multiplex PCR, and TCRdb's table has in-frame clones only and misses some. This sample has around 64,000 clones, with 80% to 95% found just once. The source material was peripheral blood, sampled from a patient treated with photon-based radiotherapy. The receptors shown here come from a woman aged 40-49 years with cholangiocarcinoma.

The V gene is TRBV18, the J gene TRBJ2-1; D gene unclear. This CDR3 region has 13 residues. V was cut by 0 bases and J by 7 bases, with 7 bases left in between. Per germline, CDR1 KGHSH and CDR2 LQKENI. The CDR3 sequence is CASSPPDVNEQFF. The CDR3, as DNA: TGTGCCAGCTCACCACCAGATGTGAATGAGCAGTTCTTC. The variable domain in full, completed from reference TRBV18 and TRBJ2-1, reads NAGVMQNPRHLVRRRGQEARLRCSPMKGHSHVYWYRQLPEEGLKFMVYLQKENIIDESGMPKERFSAEFPKEGPSILRIQQVVRGDSAAYFCASSPPDVNEQFFGPGTRLTVL.

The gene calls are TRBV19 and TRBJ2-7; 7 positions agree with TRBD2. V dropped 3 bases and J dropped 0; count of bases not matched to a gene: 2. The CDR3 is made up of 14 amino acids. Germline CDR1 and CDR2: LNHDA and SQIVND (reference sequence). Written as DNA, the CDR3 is TGTGCCAGTAGTATTGGGACTATCTCCTACGAGCAGTACTTC. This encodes CASSIGTISYEQYF.

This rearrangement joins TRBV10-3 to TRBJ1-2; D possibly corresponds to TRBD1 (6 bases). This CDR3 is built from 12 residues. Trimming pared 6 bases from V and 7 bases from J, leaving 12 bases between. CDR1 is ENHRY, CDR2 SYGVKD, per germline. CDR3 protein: CAISPGDGGYTF. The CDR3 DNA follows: TGTGCCATCAGCCCAGGGGATGGTGGCTACACCTTC.

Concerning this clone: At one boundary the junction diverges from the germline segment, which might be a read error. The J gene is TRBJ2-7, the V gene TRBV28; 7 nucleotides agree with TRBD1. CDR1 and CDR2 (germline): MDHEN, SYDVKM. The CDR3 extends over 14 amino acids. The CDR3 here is CASTLQGTTYEQYF. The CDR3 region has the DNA TGTGCCAGCACTTTACAGGGGACAACCTACGAGCAGTACTTC.

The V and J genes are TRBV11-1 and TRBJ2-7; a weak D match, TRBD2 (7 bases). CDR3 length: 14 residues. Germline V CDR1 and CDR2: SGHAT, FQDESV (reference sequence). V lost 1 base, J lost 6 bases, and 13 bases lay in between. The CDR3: CASSLVGGRGEQYF. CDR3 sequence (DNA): TGTGCCAGCAGCTTAGTGGGGGGGCGCGGCGAGCAGTACTTC.

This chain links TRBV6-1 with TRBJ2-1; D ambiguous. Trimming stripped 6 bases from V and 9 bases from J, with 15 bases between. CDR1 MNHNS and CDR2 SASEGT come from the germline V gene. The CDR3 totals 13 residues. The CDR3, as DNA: TGTGCCAGCAGCGGGCCTCAAAGAACTGAGCAGTTCTTC. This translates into CASSGPQRTEQFF.

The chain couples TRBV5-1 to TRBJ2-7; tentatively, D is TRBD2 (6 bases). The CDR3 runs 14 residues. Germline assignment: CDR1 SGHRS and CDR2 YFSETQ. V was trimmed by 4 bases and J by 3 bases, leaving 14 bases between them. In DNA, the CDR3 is TGCGCCAGCAGCAAGGGACTCCTAGACTACGAGCAGTACTTC. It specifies CASSKGLLDYEQYF.

CDR3 sequence (DNA): TGTGCCAGCAGCTTGACGGGACAGCTATATAGCTCTGGGGCCAACGTCCTGACTTTC. Protein sequence: CASSLTGQLYSSGANVLTF. This chain uses TRBV9 with TRBJ2-6; 7 nucleotides agree with TRBD1. The CDR3 spans 19 residues. Germline CDR1 reads SGDLS; CDR2 reads YYNGEE. With V trimmed by 4 bases and J by 0 bases, 13 bases remained unmatched.

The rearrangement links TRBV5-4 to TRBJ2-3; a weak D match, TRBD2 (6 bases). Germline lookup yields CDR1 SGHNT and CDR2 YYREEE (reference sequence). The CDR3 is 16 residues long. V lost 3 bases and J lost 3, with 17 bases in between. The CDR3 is CASSWGGVGFTDTQYF. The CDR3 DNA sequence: TGTGCCAGCAGCTGGGGAGGAGTGGGTTTTACAGATACGCAGTATTTT.

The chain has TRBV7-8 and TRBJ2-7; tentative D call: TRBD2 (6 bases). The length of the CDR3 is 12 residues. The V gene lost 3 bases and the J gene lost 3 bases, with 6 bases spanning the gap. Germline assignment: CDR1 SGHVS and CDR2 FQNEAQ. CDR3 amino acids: CASSLRDYEQYF. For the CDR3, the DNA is TGTGCCAGCAGCTTGCGGGACTACGAGCAGTACTTC.

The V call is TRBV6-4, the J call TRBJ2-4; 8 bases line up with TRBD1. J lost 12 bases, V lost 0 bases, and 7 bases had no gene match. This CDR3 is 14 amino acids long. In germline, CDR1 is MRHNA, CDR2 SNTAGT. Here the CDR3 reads CASSDSPAGGNQYF. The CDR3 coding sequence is TGTGCCAGCAGTGACTCCCCGGCAGGGGGCAATCAGTACTTC.

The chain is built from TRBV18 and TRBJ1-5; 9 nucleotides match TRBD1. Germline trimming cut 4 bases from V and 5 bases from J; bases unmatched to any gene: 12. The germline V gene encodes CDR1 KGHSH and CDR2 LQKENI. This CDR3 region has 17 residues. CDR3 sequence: CASSHQPTGGTDQPQHF. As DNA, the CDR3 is TGTGCCAGCTCACATCAACCGACAGGGGGAACTGATCAGCCCCAGCATTTT.

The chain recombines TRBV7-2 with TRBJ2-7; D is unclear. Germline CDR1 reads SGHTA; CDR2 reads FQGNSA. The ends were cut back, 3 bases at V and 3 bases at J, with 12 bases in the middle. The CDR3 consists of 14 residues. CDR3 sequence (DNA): TGTGCCAGCAGCTTTGGACGGGTAAACTACGAGCAGTACTTC. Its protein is CASSFGRVNYEQYF.

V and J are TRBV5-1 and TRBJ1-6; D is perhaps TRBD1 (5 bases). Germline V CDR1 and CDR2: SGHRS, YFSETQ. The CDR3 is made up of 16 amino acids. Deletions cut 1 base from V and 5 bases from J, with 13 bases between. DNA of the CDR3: TGCGCCAGCAGCTTGAGGGGAGAATCGGATAATTCACCCCTCCACTTT. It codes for CASSLRGESDNSPLHF.

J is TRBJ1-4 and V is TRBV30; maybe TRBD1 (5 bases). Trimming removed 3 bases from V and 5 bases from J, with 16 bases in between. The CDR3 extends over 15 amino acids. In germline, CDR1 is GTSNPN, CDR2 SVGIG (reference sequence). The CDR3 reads CAWRENGRGNEKLFF. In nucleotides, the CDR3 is TGTGCCTGGAGAGAGAACGGCCGGGGGAATGAAAAACTGTTTTTT.

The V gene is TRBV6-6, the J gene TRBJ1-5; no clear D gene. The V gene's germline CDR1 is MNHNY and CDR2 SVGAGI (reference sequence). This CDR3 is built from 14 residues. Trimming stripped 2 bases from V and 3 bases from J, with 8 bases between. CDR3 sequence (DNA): TGTGCCAGCAGTTACGAGGGTAACAATCAGCCCCAGCATTTT. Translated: CASSYEGNNQPQHF.

CDR3: CASSPRGGHSTYEQYF. Written as DNA, the CDR3 is TGCGCCAGCAGTCCGAGGGGGGGACACTCTACCTACGAGCAGTACTTC. The chain uses TRBV5-1 and TRBJ2-7; TRBD2 is a possible D gene (7 bases). Germline assignment: CDR1 SGHRS and CDR2 YFSETQ. This CDR3 spans 16 amino acids. The germline V and J ends were trimmed by 5 bases and 2 bases, with 20 bases remaining between them.

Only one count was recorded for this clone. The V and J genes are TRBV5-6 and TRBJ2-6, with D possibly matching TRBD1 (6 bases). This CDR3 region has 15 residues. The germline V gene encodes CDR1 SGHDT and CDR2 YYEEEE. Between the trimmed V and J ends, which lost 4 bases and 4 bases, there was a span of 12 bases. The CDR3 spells CASSRTDVGANVLTF. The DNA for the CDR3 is TGTGCCAGCAGCAGGACAGACGTCGGGGCCAACGTCCTGACTTTC.

The CDR3 sequence is CASSIIRVDTTDTQYF. CDR3 bases: TGTGCCAGCAGCATAATCCGGGTCGATACAACAGATACGCAGTATTTT. The chain has TRBV11-2 and TRBJ2-3; D not resolved. V dropped 5 bases and J dropped 3 bases, with 18 bases sitting between them. This CDR3 has 16 amino acids. Germline CDR1 and CDR2: SGHAT and FQNNGV.

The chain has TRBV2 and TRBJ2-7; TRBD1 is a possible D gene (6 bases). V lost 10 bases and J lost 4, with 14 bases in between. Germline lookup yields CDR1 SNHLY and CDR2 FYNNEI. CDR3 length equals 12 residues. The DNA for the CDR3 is TGTGCCATCCGGAGGACAGATTACGAGCAGTACTTC. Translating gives CAIRRTDYEQYF.

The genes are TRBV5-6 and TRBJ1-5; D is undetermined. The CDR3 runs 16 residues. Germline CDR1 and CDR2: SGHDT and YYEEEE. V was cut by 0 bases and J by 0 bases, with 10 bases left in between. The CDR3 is CASSLVSGGSNQPQHF. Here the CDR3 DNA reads TGTGCCAGCAGCTTGGTTTCAGGAGGTAGCAATCAGCCCCAGCATTTT.

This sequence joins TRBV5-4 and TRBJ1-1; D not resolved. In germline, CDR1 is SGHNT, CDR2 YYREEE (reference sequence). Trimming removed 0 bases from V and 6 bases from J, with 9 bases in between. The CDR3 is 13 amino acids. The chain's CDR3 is CASSLVSGPEAFF. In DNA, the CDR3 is TGTGCCAGCAGCTTGGTATCGGGCCCTGAAGCTTTCTTT. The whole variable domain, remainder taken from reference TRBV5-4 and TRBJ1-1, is ETGVTQSPTHLIKTRGQQVTLRCSSQSGHNTVSWYQQALGQGPQFIFQYYREEENGRGNFPPRFSGLQFPNYSSELNVNALELDDSALYLCASSLVSGPEAFFGQGTRLTVV.

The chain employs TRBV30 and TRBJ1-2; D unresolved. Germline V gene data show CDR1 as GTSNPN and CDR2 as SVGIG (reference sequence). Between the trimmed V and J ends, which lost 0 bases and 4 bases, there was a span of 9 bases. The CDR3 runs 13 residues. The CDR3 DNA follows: TGTGCCTGGAGTGTACAAGGTTCCTATGGCTACACCTTC. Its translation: CAWSVQGSYGYTF.

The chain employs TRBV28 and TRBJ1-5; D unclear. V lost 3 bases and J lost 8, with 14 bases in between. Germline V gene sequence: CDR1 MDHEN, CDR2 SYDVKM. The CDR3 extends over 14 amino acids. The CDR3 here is CASSFFEANEPQHF. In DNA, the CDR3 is TGTGCCAGCAGTTTTTTCGAGGCTAATGAGCCCCAGCATTTT.

CDR3 residues: CAWRRQNNSPLHF. The CDR3 coding sequence is TGTGCCTGGAGAAGACAGAATAATTCACCCCTCCACTTT. V usage is TRBV30 and J usage is TRBJ1-6; weak D call: TRBD1 (5 bases). The CDR3 sequence is 13 residues long. Per the germline V gene, CDR1 is GTSNPN and CDR2 is SVGIG (reference sequence). V was pared by 3 bases and J by 5 bases, with 8 bases between.

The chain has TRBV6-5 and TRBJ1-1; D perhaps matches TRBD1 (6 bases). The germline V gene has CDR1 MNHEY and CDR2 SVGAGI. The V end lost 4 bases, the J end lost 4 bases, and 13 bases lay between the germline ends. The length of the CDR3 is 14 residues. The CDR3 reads CASSSTGFSTEAFF. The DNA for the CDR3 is TGTGCCAGCAGTTCCACAGGGTTCTCCACTGAAGCTTTCTTT.

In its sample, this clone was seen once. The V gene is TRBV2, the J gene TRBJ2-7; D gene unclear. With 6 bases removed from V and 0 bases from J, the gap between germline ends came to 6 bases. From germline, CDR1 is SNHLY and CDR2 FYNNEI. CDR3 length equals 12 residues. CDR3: CASRSDSYEQYF. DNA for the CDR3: TGTGCCAGCAGGTCGGACTCCTACGAGCAGTACTTC.

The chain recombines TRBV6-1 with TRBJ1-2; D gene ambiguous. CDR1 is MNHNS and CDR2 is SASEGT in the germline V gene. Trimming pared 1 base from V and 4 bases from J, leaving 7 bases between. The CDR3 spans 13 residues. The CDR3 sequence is CASSEEGSYGYTF. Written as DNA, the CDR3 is TGTGCCAGCAGTGAAGAAGGGTCCTATGGCTACACCTTC.

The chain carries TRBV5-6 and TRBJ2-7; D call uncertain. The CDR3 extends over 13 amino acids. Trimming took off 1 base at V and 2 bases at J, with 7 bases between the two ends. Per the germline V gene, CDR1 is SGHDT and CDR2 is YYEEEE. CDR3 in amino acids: CASSLTATYEQYF. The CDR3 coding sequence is TGTGCCAGCAGCTTGACAGCAACCTACGAGCAGTACTTC. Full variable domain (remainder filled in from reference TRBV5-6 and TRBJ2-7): DAGVTQSPTHLIKTRGQQVTLRCSPKSGHDTVSWYQQALGQGPQFIFQYYEEEERQRGNFPDRFSGHQFPNYSSELNVNALLLGDSALYLCASSLTATYEQYFGPGTRLTVT.